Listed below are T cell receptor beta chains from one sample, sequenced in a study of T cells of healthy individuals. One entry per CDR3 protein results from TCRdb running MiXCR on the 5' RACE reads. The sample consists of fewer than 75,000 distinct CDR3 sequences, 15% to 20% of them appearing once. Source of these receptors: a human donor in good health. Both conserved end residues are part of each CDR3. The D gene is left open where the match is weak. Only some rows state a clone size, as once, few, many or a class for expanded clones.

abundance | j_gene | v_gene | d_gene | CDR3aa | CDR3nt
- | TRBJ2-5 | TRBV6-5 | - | CASSYQGGRETQYF | TGTGCCAGCAGTTACCAGGGGGGCCGGGAGACCCAGTACTTC
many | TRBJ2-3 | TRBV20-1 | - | CSAPGGVRNTQYF | TGCAGTGCCCCAGGAGGGGTCAGGAATACGCAGTATTTT
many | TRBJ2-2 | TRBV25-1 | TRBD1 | CASSRRTGATGELFF | TGTGCCAGCAGTAGAAGAACAGGGGCCACCGGGGAGCTGTTTTTT
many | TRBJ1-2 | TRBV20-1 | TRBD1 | CSAGQAYGYTF | TGCAGTGCTGGACAGGCCTATGGCTACACCTTC
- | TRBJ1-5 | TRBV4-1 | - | CASSQDTGQEWSNQPQHF | TGCGCCAGCAGCCAAGATACGGGGCAGGAGTGGAGCAATCAGCCCCAGCATTTT
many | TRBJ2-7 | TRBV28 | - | CASSPTYEQYF | TGTGCCAGCAGTCCCACCTACGAGCAGTACTTC
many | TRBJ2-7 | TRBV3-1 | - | CAIPWGGSTYEQYF | TGTGCCATCCCATGGGGCGGAAGCACCTACGAGCAGTACTTC
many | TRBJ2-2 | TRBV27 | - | CASSFRRTGELFF | TGTGCCAGCAGTTTCCGGAGGACCGGGGAGCTGTTTTTT
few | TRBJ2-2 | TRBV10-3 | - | CAISANSGGVYTGELFF | TGTGCCATCAGTGCAAATTCGGGGGGCGTTTACACCGGGGAGCTGTTTTTT
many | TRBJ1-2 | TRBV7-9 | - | CASSLESNYGYTF | TGTGCCAGCAGCTTAGAAAGTAACTATGGCTACACCTTC
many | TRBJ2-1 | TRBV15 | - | CATSRDLGTHNEQFF | TGTGCCACCAGCAGAGATCTGGGGACTCACAATGAGCAGTTCTTC
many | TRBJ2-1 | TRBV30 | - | CAWTHLAEQFF | TGTGCCTGGACCCACCTGGCTGAGCAGTTCTTC
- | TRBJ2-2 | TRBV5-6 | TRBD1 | CASSDGTGLTGELFF | TGTGCCAGCAGCGACGGGACAGGTCTCACCGGGGAGCTGTTTTTT
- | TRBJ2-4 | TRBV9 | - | CASSAGTPANIQYF | TGTGCCAGCAGCGCCGGGACGCCAGCGAACATTCAGTACTTC
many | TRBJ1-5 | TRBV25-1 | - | CASSQGPRDQPQHF | TGTGCCAGCAGTCAGGGCCCCCGGGATCAGCCCCAGCATTTT
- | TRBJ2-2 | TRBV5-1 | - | CASSLGILDTGELFF | TGCGCCAGCAGCTTGGGAATTCTCGACACCGGGGAGCTGTTTTTT
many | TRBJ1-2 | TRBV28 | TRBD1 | CASSLPGQGLLGYTF | TGTGCCAGCAGTCTCCCCGGACAGGGGCTATTAGGCTACACCTTC
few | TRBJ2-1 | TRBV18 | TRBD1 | CASSPGGTGGFDEQFF | TGTGCCAGCTCACCAGGGGGGACAGGGGGCTTTGATGAGCAGTTCTTC
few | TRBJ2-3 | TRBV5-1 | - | CASSLSFRTTDTQYF | TGCGCCAGCAGCTTGAGTTTCAGGACCACAGATACGCAGTATTTT
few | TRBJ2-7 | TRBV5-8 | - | CASSLGQAGYYEQYF | TGTGCCAGCAGCTTGGGGCAGGCGGGGTACTACGAGCAGTACTTC
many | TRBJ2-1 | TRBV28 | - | CASSLAPGHFDNEQFF | TGTGCCAGCAGTTTAGCGCCAGGGCATTTTGACAATGAGCAGTTCTTC
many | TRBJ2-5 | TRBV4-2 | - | CASSQGSRGETQYF | TGTGCCAGCAGCCAAGGATCTAGGGGTGAGACCCAGTACTTC
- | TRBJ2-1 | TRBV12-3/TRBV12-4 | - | CASSLMGRTEQFF | TGTGCCAGCAGTTTAATGGGACGCACTGAGCAGTTCTTC
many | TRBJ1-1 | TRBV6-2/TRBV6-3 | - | CASSYSGGLAGNTEAFF | TGTGCCAGCAGTTACAGCGGCGGGCTCGCGGGGAACACTGAAGCTTTCTTT
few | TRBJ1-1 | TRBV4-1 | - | CASSRRTVEVEAFF | TGCGCCAGCAGCCGTCGGACAGTTGAAGTTGAAGCTTTCTTT
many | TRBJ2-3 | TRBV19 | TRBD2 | CASRVRGSPDTQYF | TGTGCCAGTAGAGTACGCGGGAGTCCCGATACGCAGTATTTT
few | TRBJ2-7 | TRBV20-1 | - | CSARAGLGAYEQYF | TGCAGTGCTAGAGCGGGGTTAGGGGCCTACGAGCAGTACTTC
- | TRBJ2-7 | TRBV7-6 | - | CASSSTGGVHYF | TGTGCCAGCAGCTCAACCGGAGGGGTGCACTACTTC
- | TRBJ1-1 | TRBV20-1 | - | CSVHGSSTNTEAFF | TGCAGTGTACATGGCTCGTCAACGAACACTGAAGCTTTCTTT
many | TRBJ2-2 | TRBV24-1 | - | CATLGSARELFF | TGTGCCACCTTGGGATCTGCCAGGGAGCTGTTTTTT
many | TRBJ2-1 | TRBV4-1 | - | CASSSVGSYNEQFF | TGCGCCAGCAGCTCGGTGGGCTCCTACAATGAGCAGTTCTTC
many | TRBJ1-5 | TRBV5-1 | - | CASSLKGGNQPQHF | TGCGCCAGCAGCTTGAAAGGGGGGAATCAGCCCCAGCATTTT
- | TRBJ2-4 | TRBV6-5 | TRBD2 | CASSLIAGGAKNIQYF | TGTGCCAGCAGCCTCATTGCGGGAGGGGCCAAAAACATTCAGTACTTC
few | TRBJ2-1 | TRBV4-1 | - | CASSDNIIGNNEQFF | TGCGCCAGCAGCGATAATATAATAGGGAACAATGAGCAGTTCTTC
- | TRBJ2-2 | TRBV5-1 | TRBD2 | CASSKGTSPNTGELFF | TGCGCCAGCAGCAAGGGGACTAGCCCTAACACCGGGGAGCTGTTTTTT
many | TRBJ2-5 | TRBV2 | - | CASSERQTETQYF | TGTGCCAGCAGTGAGCGACAGACAGAGACCCAGTACTTC
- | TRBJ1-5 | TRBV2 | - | CATSDEGQPQHF | TGTGCCACCTCGGACGAGGGGCAGCCCCAGCATTTT
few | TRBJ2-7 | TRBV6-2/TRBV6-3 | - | CASSYSAQSYEQYF | TGTGCCAGCAGTTACTCTGCACAGAGCTACGAGCAGTACTTC
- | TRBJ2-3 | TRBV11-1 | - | CASSTPGADTQYF | TGTGCCAGCAGCACTCCTGGGGCAGATACGCAGTATTTT
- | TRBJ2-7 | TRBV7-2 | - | CASRRGQSYEQYF | TGTGCCAGCAGACGAGGACAATCCTACGAGCAGTACTTC
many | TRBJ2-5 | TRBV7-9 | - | CASSYVPSEAQYF | TGTGCCAGCAGCTACGTGCCTTCAGAGGCCCAGTACTTC
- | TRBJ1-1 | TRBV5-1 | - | CASSSAGENTEAFF | TGCGCCAGCAGCTCGGCTGGCGAGAACACTGAAGCTTTCTTT
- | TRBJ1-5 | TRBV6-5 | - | CASSYRRVDSNQPQHF | TGTGCCAGCAGTTACCGGAGGGTCGATAGCAATCAGCCCCAGCATTTT
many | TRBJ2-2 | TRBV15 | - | CATSGRGVRELFF | TGTGCCACCAGCGGTCGAGGAGTCAGGGAGCTGTTTTTT
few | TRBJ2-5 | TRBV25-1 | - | CASSTRGPSETQYF | TGTGCCAGCAGTACCCGGGGACCTTCAGAGACCCAGTACTTC
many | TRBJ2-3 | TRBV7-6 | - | CASSEWARGSSTDTQYF | TGTGCCAGCAGCGAATGGGCCCGCGGATCTAGCACAGATACGCAGTATTTT
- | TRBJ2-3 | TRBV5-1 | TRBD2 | CASSQGLAGTTDTQYF | TGCGCCAGCAGCCAGGGACTAGCGGGAACCACAGATACGCAGTATTTT
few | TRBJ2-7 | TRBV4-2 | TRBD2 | CASRRGEGTHEQYF | TGTGCCAGCAGACGGGGGGAGGGGACCCACGAGCAGTACTTC
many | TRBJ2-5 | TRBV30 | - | CAWSPRATLAETQYF | TGTGCCTGGAGCCCCCGGGCTACGTTAGCGGAGACCCAGTACTTC
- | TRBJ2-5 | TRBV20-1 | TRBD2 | CSARPGTETIPGLAGGPSGETQYF | TGCAGTGCTAGGCCCGGGACAGAAACCATTCCGGGACTAGCGGGAGGGCCCTCGGGGGAGACCCAGTACTTC
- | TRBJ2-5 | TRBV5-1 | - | CASSNWGDQETQYF | TGCGCCAGCAGCAATTGGGGGGACCAAGAGACCCAGTACTTC
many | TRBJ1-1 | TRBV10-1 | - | CASSEGRGWTEAFF | TGCGCCAGCAGTGAGGGCAGGGGATGGACTGAAGCTTTCTTT
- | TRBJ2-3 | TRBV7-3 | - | CASSFMGGSTDTQYF | TGTGCCAGCAGCTTTATGGGGGGTAGCACAGATACGCAGTATTTT
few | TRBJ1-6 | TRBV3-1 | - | CASSQVRNLSPLHF | TGTGCCAGCAGCCAAGTGCGGAACCTTTCACCCCTCCACTTT